These 17 T cell receptor beta chains were sequenced from one sample in a study of human T cells and chemical hapten exposure. Blood, whole and unfractionated, served as the source for total RNA extraction. TCRdb independently ran MiXCR on the 5' RACE reads; one entry per CDR3 protein. Found here are more than 140,000 distinct CDR3 sequences, about 4% of them singletons; the top ten hold roughly 1.4%. The source of these receptors is a female donor in good health.

This clonotype occurred many times. The V call is TRBV29-1, the J call TRBJ1-2; no clear D gene. Germline V gene data show CDR1 as SQVTM and CDR2 as ANQGSEA. The ends were cut back, 5 bases at V and 1 base at J, with 11 bases in the middle. This CDR3 has 13 residues. The CDR3 is CSVRHQLNYGYTF. The CDR3 DNA reads TGCAGCGTTCGTCATCAACTTAACTATGGCTACACCTTC. Full variable domain (remainder filled in from reference TRBV29-1 and TRBJ1-2): SAVISQKPSRDICQRGTSLTIQCQVDSQVTMMFWYRQQPGQSLTLIATANQGSEATYESGFVIDKFPISRPNLTFSTLTVSNMSPEDSSIYLCSVRHQLNYGYTFGSGTRLTVV.

The chain combines TRBV29-1 with TRBJ2-3, with D possibly being TRBD1 (6 bases). The CDR3 contains 13 residues. The germline V and J ends were trimmed by 6 bases and 7 bases, with 17 bases remaining between them. The V gene's germline CDR1 is SQVTM and CDR2 ANQGSEA. The CDR3 loop is CSVRDTERHTQYF. CDR3 bases: TGCAGCGTCCGGGACACAGAGAGGCATACGCAGTATTTT.

In this sample, this clonotype turned up many times. V gene TRBV20-1 combines with J gene TRBJ2-6; D ambiguous. The V gene lost 0 bases and the J gene lost 0 bases, with 9 bases spanning the gap. In germline, CDR1 is DFQATT, CDR2 SNEGSKA (reference sequence). The CDR3 contains 16 residues. CDR3 coding DNA: TGCAGTGCTAGAGATAGGCTACTCTCTGGGGCCAACGTCCTGACTTTC. Translated: CSARDRLLSGANVLTF.

This clonotype was counted many times. J is TRBJ2-7 and V is TRBV9, with TRBD1 matching over 10 bases. Germline V lookup: CDR1 SGDLS, CDR2 YYNGEE. V trimming: 0 bases; J trimming: 7 bases; junction bases outside the gene matches: 10. The CDR3 length is 16 residues. CDR3 sequence reads: CASSVDPGTGVGEQYF. As DNA, the CDR3 is TGTGCCAGCAGCGTAGATCCCGGGACAGGGGTGGGGGAGCAGTACTTC.

This clonotype occurred a few times. This chain joins TRBV10-3 and TRBJ2-1; 14 nucleotides line up with TRBD2. With V trimmed by 7 bases and J by 10 bases, 6 bases remained unmatched. The CDR3 loop spans 14 amino acids. CDR1 ENHRY and CDR2 SYGVKD come from the germline V gene. The chain's CDR3 is CAITGLAGGKEQFF. CDR3 DNA: TGTGCCATCACCGGACTAGCGGGGGGCAAAGAGCAGTTCTTC.

The table lists this clonotype with many counts. V usage is TRBV7-2 and J usage is TRBJ2-3; D gene uncertain. Germline V CDR1 and CDR2: SGHTA, FQGNSA. Trimming took 1 base from V and 0 from J, leaving 11 bases between them. The CDR3 loop spans 16 amino acids. CDR3 DNA sequence: TGTGCCAGCAGCTTAGATCCACCGACGAGCACAGATACGCAGTATTTT. It yields the protein CASSLDPPTSTDTQYF.

This clonotype ranks as medium-sized. V and J are TRBV5-1 and TRBJ1-1; D perhaps matches TRBD1 (5 bases). V was clipped by 0 bases and J by 4 bases, with 16 bases between them. This CDR3 is built from 16 residues. Per the germline V gene, CDR1 is SGHRS and CDR2 is YFSETQ. This chain's CDR3 is CASSLGLTGHSTEAFF. CDR3 sequence (DNA): TGCGCCAGCAGCTTGGGTCTCACCGGACACTCCACTGAAGCTTTCTTT.

With regard to this clonotype: Possible read error: a much larger clone is one base away. V usage is TRBV20-1 and J usage is TRBJ2-7; D uncertain. The CDR3 extends over 11 amino acids. V lost 8 bases and J 5 bases, leaving 13 bases between the germline ends. The germline CDR1 and CDR2 sequences are DFQATT and SNEGSKA (reference sequence). CDR3 nucleotide sequence: TGCAGTCCGGCTGCTACCGACGAGCAGTACTTC. Its translation is CSPAATDEQYF.

Only a few counts were recorded for this clonotype. The V gene is TRBV12-3 or TRBV12-4, the J gene TRBJ1-2, with D unresolved. Trimming removed 6 bases at V and 4 bases at J, with 27 bases between. The CDR3 sequence is 18 residues long. CDR3 DNA sequence: TGTGCCAGCAGCTCTAAGTTGGGCAGGACTGATGGACCCTATGGCTACACCTTC. Its protein product is CASSSKLGRTDGPYGYTF.

Ten or more counts support this clonotype. J is TRBJ1-5 and V is TRBV7-8; weak D call: TRBD1 (6 bases). The V end was cut by 2 bases, the J end by 0 bases, with 29 bases between. Germline V CDR1 and CDR2: SGHVS, FQNEAQ. The CDR3 runs to 22 residues. DNA for the CDR3: TGTGCCAGCAGCTTAAGAGCCGGGGACCTCTACGAGGGGGTTTATAGCAATCAGCCCCAGCATTTT. As protein: CASSLRAGDLYEGVYSNQPQHF.

This clonotype was counted between two and nine times. The chain is built from TRBV9 and TRBJ2-2; D may be TRBD1 or TRBD2 (5 bases each). V gave up 1 base and J gave up 0 bases, with 13 bases separating them. The germline CDR1 and CDR2 sequences are SGDLS and YYNGEE. The CDR3 spans 17 residues. The CDR3 is CASSVRFGDANTGELFF. CDR3 nucleotide sequence: TGTGCCAGCAGCGTAAGATTTGGGGACGCGAACACCGGGGAGCTGTTTTTT.

The chain employs TRBV5-1 and TRBJ2-7; possibly TRBD1 for D (5 bases). Per germline, CDR1 SGHRS and CDR2 YFSETQ. The CDR3 sequence is 13 residues long. V gave up 0 bases and J gave up 5 bases, with 9 bases separating them. The chain's CDR3 is CASSLEGSDEQYF. The CDR3, as DNA: TGCGCCAGCAGCTTGGAGGGGTCCGACGAGCAGTACTTC.

This clonotype was recorded at least ten times. The chain combines TRBV3-1 with TRBJ1-1, with unresolved D. Germline loops: CDR1 LGHDT, CDR2 YNNKEL (reference sequence). The CDR3 extends over 15 amino acids. V was trimmed by 4 bases and J by 0 bases, leaving 12 bases between them. The CDR3 region has the DNA TGTGCCAGCAGCCGTCCTGTAGGTTTGAACACTGAAGCTTTCTTT. This sequence encodes CASSRPVGLNTEAFF.

This clonotype was counted at least ten times. The chain uses TRBV20-1 and TRBJ1-5; D not certain. V was cut by 5 bases and J by 4 bases, with 18 bases left in between. There are 15 residues in the CDR3. Germline CDR1 is DFQATT and CDR2 is SNEGSKA (reference sequence). The CDR3 here is CSASNRLSENQPQHF. The CDR3 DNA reads TGCAGTGCTTCTAATAGGCTCTCAGAAAATCAGCCCCAGCATTTT.

The gene calls are TRBV6-5 and TRBJ2-1, with D possibly matching TRBD2 (8 bases). This CDR3 contains 15 residues. CDR1 and CDR2 from the germline V gene are MNHEY and SVGAGI. Trimming shortened V by 3 bases and J by 12 bases, and 21 bases separated the two germline ends. The DNA of the CDR3 is TGTGCCAGCAGTTATCGTTACAGGGGCACTAGCGGGCAGTTCTTC. Translated, it gives CASSYRYRGTSGQFF.

This clonotype has a count of ten or more. The chain employs TRBV29-1 and TRBJ1-1; D gene ambiguous. Trimming removed 5 bases from V and 6 bases from J, with 25 bases in between. The CDR3 totals 16 residues. Germline CDR1 SQVTM, CDR2 ANQGSEA. In DNA, the CDR3 is TGCAGCGTTATTCGAGGGCTCGGTGGGATTTACTCTGAAGCTTTCTTT. This translates into CSVIRGLGGIYSEAFF.

This clonotype occurred many times. J is TRBJ2-3 and V is TRBV9; the D gene is possibly TRBD2 (6 bases). Germline V gene sequence: CDR1 SGDLS, CDR2 YYNGEE. The CDR3 extends over 15 amino acids. V was cut by 0 bases and J by 2 bases, with 10 bases left in between. The CDR3 sequence is CASSVGGLNTDTQYF. In nucleotides, the CDR3 is TGTGCCAGCAGCGTAGGAGGACTAAACACAGATACGCAGTATTTT. The entire variable domain, with the rest obtained from reference TRBV9 and TRBJ2-3, is as follows: DSGVTQTPKHLITATGQRVTLRCSPRSGDLSVYWYQQSLDQGLQFLIQYYNGEERAKGNILERFSAQQFPDLHSELNLSSLELGDSALYFCASSVGGLNTDTQYFGPGTRLTVL.